This entry lists 30 T cell receptor beta chains sequenced from one sample in a study of T cell repertoires in cytomegalovirus infection. The antigens these receptors bind are not known. A single record per CDR3 protein comes from TCRdb applying MiXCR to the reads. The top ten hold over 12% of the sample, which has approximately 990,000 distinct CDR3 sequences, 31% seen once. The specimen was cultured CD8+ T cells from PBMCs, collected from culture after CMV antigen stimulation. The receptors originated from a human donor in good health (CMV status not recorded). Some clones in this sample may be carry-over from other donors' samples.

This clonotype showed up just a few times. The rearrangement links TRBV15 to TRBJ1-1, with a possible D match to TRBD1 (5 bases). The CDR3 runs to 15 residues. V was cut by 0 bases and J by 0 bases, with 8 bases left in between. Germline V gives CDR1 LNHNV, CDR2 YYDKDF (reference sequence). In DNA, the CDR3 is TGTGCCACCAGCAGAGATTGGGGACTGAACACTGAAGCTTTCTTT. The encoded protein is CATSRDWGLNTEAFF.

This clonotype was picked up a small number of times. This rearrangement joins TRBV7-9 to TRBJ1-6; D remains ambiguous. The CDR3 has 16 residues. CDR1 is SEHNR and CDR2 is FQNEAQ in the germline V gene (reference sequence). The V end was cut by 0 bases, the J end by 7 bases, with 13 bases between. CDR3 in amino acids: CASSLALGRMNSPLHF. The CDR3 bases are TGTGCCAGCAGCTTAGCGCTTGGGAGAATGAATTCACCCCTCCACTTT.

This clonotype was found once. The chain joins TRBV28 to TRBJ2-5; D possibly matches TRBD1 or TRBD2 (5 bases each). V was pared by 5 bases and J by 4 bases, with 26 bases between. In germline, CDR1 is MDHEN, CDR2 SYDVKM. The CDR3 is 18 residues long. In DNA form, the CDR3 reads TGTGCCAGCAGTCATACTGGACTCCGGGACCCCGGCGGAGAGACCCAGTACTTC. Residues: CASSHTGLRDPGGETQYF.

CDR3 amino acids: CASSIDDSLNTEAFF. CDR3 nucleotide sequence: TGTGCCAGTAGTATAGATGACAGTTTAAACACTGAAGCTTTCTTT. This chain uses TRBV19 with TRBJ1-1; a possible D gene is TRBD1 (5 bases). The germline V gene encodes CDR1 LNHDA and CDR2 SQIVND (reference sequence). The CDR3 runs to 15 residues. V was trimmed by 0 bases and J by 2 bases, leaving 10 bases between them.

This clonotype was observed a handful of times. J is TRBJ1-2 and V is TRBV7-2; TRBD1 matches at 8 bases. Losses at the gene ends were 5 bases for V and 3 bases for J; bases not matched to a gene: 5. Germline V gene lookup returns CDR1 SGHTA and CDR2 FQGNSA. The CDR3 loop spans 14 amino acids. In nucleotides, the CDR3 is TGTGCCAGCAGCCCCAGGGGGCATTACTATGGCTACACCTTC. Translating it yields CASSPRGHYYGYTF.

The chain has TRBV2 and TRBJ1-1; D remains unclear. The V gene lost 0 bases and the J gene lost 7 bases, with 3 bases spanning the gap. Germline CDR1 and CDR2: SNHLY and FYNNEI. The CDR3 totals 11 residues. The CDR3 here is CASSEAREAFF. The CDR3 region has the DNA TGTGCCAGCAGTGAAGCCCGTGAAGCTTTCTTT.

This chain links TRBV7-6 with TRBJ1-1; TRBD1 aligns across 9 bases. V gave up 1 base and J gave up 4 bases; unmatched junction bases: 4. The length of the CDR3 is 15 residues. The germline CDR1 and CDR2 sequences are SGHVS and FNYEAQ. The CDR3 sequence is CASSLGTGASTEAFF. The CDR3 region has the DNA TGTGCCAGCAGCTTAGGGACAGGGGCAAGCACTGAAGCTTTCTTT.

The chain recombines TRBV29-1 with TRBJ2-1; 10 bases are a match to TRBD2. This CDR3 is built from 16 residues. Trimming took 1 base from V and 9 from J; bases not matched to a gene: 12. Germline V lookup: CDR1 SQVTM, CDR2 ANQGSEA. The CDR3 DNA reads TGCAGCGTTGAAGGTCCTAGCGGGGGCCCGATGGGTGAGCAGTTCTTC. It codes for CSVEGPSGGPMGEQFF.

The rearrangement uses TRBV27 and TRBJ2-7; the D is unclear. Germline-derived CDR1 and CDR2 are MNHEY and SMNVEV (reference sequence). V was pared by 3 bases and J by 4 bases, with 10 bases between. The CDR3 covers 13 residues. CDR3 sequence reads: CASSFEPRYEQYF. DNA of the CDR3: TGTGCCAGCAGTTTCGAGCCCAGGTACGAGCAGTACTTC.

In its sample, this clonotype was seen a few times. The V and J genes are TRBV6-1 and TRBJ2-1; 8 bases are a match to TRBD2. With V trimmed by 5 bases and J by 3 bases, 9 bases remained unmatched. From germline, CDR1 is MNHNS and CDR2 SASEGT. The CDR3 sequence is 16 residues long. CDR3 protein: CASSYWGLGFYNEQFF. CDR3 DNA: TGTGCCAGCAGTTATTGGGGACTAGGGTTCTACAATGAGCAGTTCTTC.

The genes are TRBV2 and TRBJ1-5, with TRBD1 as a possible D gene (6 bases). Germline lookup yields CDR1 SNHLY and CDR2 FYNNEI. The CDR3 is 16 amino acids. V was cut by 2 bases and J by 7 bases, with 18 bases left in between. This CDR3 is CASSEWRGGAGQPQHF. CDR3 coding DNA: TGTGCCAGCAGTGAATGGCGCGGGGGCGCAGGGCAGCCCCAGCATTTT. Combining the CDR3 with reference TRBV2 and TRBJ1-5 gives the whole variable domain EPEVTQTPSHQVTQMGQEVILRCVPISNHLYFYWYRQILGQKVEFLVSFYNNEISEKSEIFDDQFSVERPDGSNFTLKIRSTKLEDSAMYFCASSEWRGGAGQPQHFGDGTRLSIL.

Here the CDR3 DNA reads TGCGCCAGCAGCTTAAGCAGGGTATTTGGCTACACCTTC. This gives the protein CASSLSRVFGYTF. The chain combines TRBV5-1 with TRBJ1-2, with D perhaps TRBD1 (5 bases). The CDR3 runs 13 residues. Trimming shortened V by 2 bases and J by 7 bases, and 12 bases separated the two germline ends. Germline assignment: CDR1 SGHRS and CDR2 YFSETQ. The whole variable domain, filled in from reference TRBV5-1 and TRBJ1-2, reads KAGVTQTPRYLIKTRGQQVTLSCSPISGHRSVSWYQQTPGQGLQFLFEYFSETQRNKGNFPGRFSGRQFSNSRSEMNVSTLELGDSALYLCASSLSRVFGYTFGSGTRLTVV.

The chain uses TRBV7-6 and TRBJ1-5; 10 bases match TRBD1. V lost 8 bases to trimming and J lost 5 bases; unmatched junction nucleotides: 6. The CDR3 is made up of 14 amino acids. The germline V gene encodes CDR1 SGHVS and CDR2 FNYEAQ. This CDR3 reads CASGETGGDQPQHF. For the CDR3, the DNA is TGTGCCAGCGGCGAGACAGGGGGCGATCAGCCCCAGCATTTT.

This clonotype has a handful of counts. V gene TRBV5-1 combines with J gene TRBJ2-7; TRBD2 agrees at 7 bases. The CDR3 is 19 amino acids. The germline V gene encodes CDR1 SGHRS and CDR2 YFSETQ. V gave up 0 bases and J gave up 5 bases; unmatched junction bases: 20. The CDR3 DNA follows: TGCGCCAGCAGCTTGGGTCCGGTGCGGGAGAAAATGGGTTCCCACGAGCAGTACTTC. It translates to CASSLGPVREKMGSHEQYF.

This clonotype was counted between two and nine times. The V call is TRBV11-3, the J call TRBJ2-1; D is unclear. Germline CDR1 SGHNT, CDR2 YENEEA. V was shortened by 4 bases and J by 2 bases, with 12 bases between the two germline ends. The CDR3 extends over 15 amino acids. The CDR3 bases are TGTGCCAGCAGCTCAAGGACGGCCCCCTACAATGAGCAGTTCTTC. Amino acids: CASSSRTAPYNEQFF.

This sequence joins TRBV5-6 and TRBJ2-3, with a tentative D call TRBD1 (6 bases). Germline V gene data show CDR1 as SGHDT and CDR2 as YYEEEE. Between the trimmed V and J ends, which lost 5 bases and 3 bases, there was a span of 22 bases. The CDR3 has 17 residues. CDR3 DNA: TGTGCCAGCAGTGCAAGGGGGACGAACATAGCAACAGATACGCAGTATTTT. Translation gives CASSARGTNIATDTQYF.

A few counts support this clonotype. CDR3: CASSTRQGSFNYGYTF. The CDR3 nucleotides are TGTGCCAGCAGCACGCGACAGGGGTCTTTCAACTATGGCTACACCTTC. This sequence joins TRBV7-9 and TRBJ1-2; 8 nucleotides align to TRBD1. This CDR3 has 16 residues. Germline lookup yields CDR1 SEHNR and CDR2 FQNEAQ (reference sequence). V gave up 5 bases and J gave up 2 bases; unmatched junction bases: 10.

V and J are TRBV7-6 and TRBJ2-1; 8 bases fit TRBD1. The CDR3 contains 12 residues. Trimming at V came to 5 bases and at J to 8 bases, leaving 2 bases not matched to a gene. The V gene's germline CDR1 is SGHVS and CDR2 FNYEAQ. CDR3 loop: CASSTTGDEQFF. CDR3 bases: TGTGCCAGCAGCACGACAGGGGATGAGCAGTTCTTC.

This clonotype was seen a handful of times. The chain combines TRBV27 with TRBJ2-3, with D possibly TRBD1 on 5 matching bases. Germline V gene data show CDR1 as MNHEY and CDR2 as SMNVEV (reference sequence). The CDR3 loop spans 14 amino acids. With 2 bases removed from V and 2 bases from J, the gap between germline ends came to 8 bases. CDR3 loop: CASSLPGNTDTQYF. In DNA, the CDR3 is TGTGCCAGCAGTTTACCAGGGAACACAGATACGCAGTATTTT.

This clonotype has a handful of counts. The gene calls are TRBV6-5 and TRBJ2-2, with 12 positions matching TRBD2. Unmatched junction bases numbered 14, after V lost 5 bases and J lost 7 bases. Germline assignment: CDR1 MNHEY and CDR2 SVGAGI. The CDR3 runs 18 residues. The DNA of the CDR3 is TGTGCCAGCAGTCCTTATAACCTAGCGGGGGGGTCCAACGGGGAGCTGTTTTTT. This translates into CASSPYNLAGGSNGELFF.

This clonotype came up many times. V and J are TRBV7-6 and TRBJ2-3, with D tentatively TRBD1 or TRBD2 (7 bases each). Trimming pared 2 bases from V and 5 bases from J, leaving 14 bases between. The CDR3 covers 15 residues. The germline gives CDR1 SGHVS, CDR2 FNYEAQ. CDR3 residues: CASSLKGRGGDTQYF. In DNA, the CDR3 is TGTGCCAGCAGCTTAAAGGGCAGGGGGGGAGATACGCAGTATTTT.

This clonotype was observed a few times. The CDR3 DNA is TGTGCCAGCAGCTTAGTGAATAGCGGGACTTACACAGATACGCAGTATTTT. Translating gives CASSLVNSGTYTDTQYF. The V and J genes are TRBV7-9 and TRBJ2-3; TRBD2 matches 8 bases. V lost 1 base and J lost 2; bases outside the gene matches: 8. Germline-derived CDR1 and CDR2 are SEHNR and FQNEAQ (reference sequence). This CDR3 is built from 17 residues.

This clonotype was seen more than once but under ten times. The chain couples TRBV6-2 or TRBV6-3 to TRBJ2-1; D is ambiguous. CDR1 MNHEY and CDR2 SVGEGT come from the germline V gene. CDR3 length equals 17 residues. Trimming pared 4 bases from V and 4 bases from J, leaving 20 bases between. CDR3 residues: CASSSEWLGNPYNEQFF. CDR3 DNA sequence: TGTGCCAGCAGTTCCGAGTGGTTGGGAAACCCGTACAATGAGCAGTTCTTC.

The rearrangement links TRBV7-3 to TRBJ2-3; D unclear. V shed 0 bases and J shed 4 bases, with 5 bases lying between them. Looked up from germline, CDR1 is SGHTA and CDR2 is FQGTGA. The CDR3 has 13 residues. This chain's CDR3 is CASSLTPPDTQYF. CDR3 sequence (DNA): TGTGCCAGCAGCTTAACCCCTCCAGATACGCAGTATTTT.

This clonotype showed up just a few times. The J gene is TRBJ2-3, the V gene TRBV12-3 or TRBV12-4; no clear D. The CDR3 covers 13 residues. V was cut by 1 base and J by 5 bases, with 7 bases left in between. CDR3 in amino acids: CASSLEPGDTQYF. In DNA, the CDR3 is TGTGCCAGCAGTTTAGAACCAGGAGATACGCAGTATTTT.

The chain recombines TRBV12-3 or TRBV12-4 with TRBJ2-1; TRBD2 matches at 7 bases. After removal of 6 bases from V and 10 bases from J, the junction contained 18 bases not matched to a gene. The CDR3 has 16 amino acids. The CDR3 region is CASSPGFGGTSREQFF. CDR3 nucleotide sequence: TGTGCCAGCAGCCCAGGGTTCGGGGGGACGTCTCGGGAGCAGTTCTTC.

This clonotype was observed many times. V usage is TRBV7-2 and J usage is TRBJ2-7; D is perhaps TRBD2 (6 bases). Trimming cost V 2 bases and J 0 bases, with 11 bases left between them. Germline values: CDR1 SGHTA, CDR2 FQGNSA. The CDR3 loop spans 15 amino acids. The CDR3 DNA sequence: TGTGCCAGCAGCTTAATAGCGGTAGGCTCCTACGAGCAGTACTTC. This sequence encodes CASSLIAVGSYEQYF. The full variable domain, completed using reference TRBV7-2 and TRBJ2-7, is GAGVSQSPSNKVTEKGKDVELRCDPISGHTALYWYRQSLGQGLEFLIYFQGNSAPDKSGLPSDRFSAERTGGSVSTLTIQRTQQEDSAVYLCASSLIAVGSYEQYFGPGTRLTVT.

The rearrangement uses TRBV12-3 or TRBV12-4 and TRBJ1-5; no definite D call. CDR3 size: 15 residues. Trimming removed 4 bases at V and 1 base at J, with 11 bases between. The CDR3: CASSSPVNSNQPQHF. CDR3 in DNA: TGTGCCAGCAGTTCGCCGGTCAACAGCAATCAGCCCCAGCATTTT.

In regard to this clonotype: This may be a read error, as it is one base from a much larger clone. The chain recombines TRBV28 with TRBJ2-1; D is unresolved. Germline assignment: CDR1 MDHEN and CDR2 SYDVKM. The CDR3 covers 10 residues. With 10 bases removed from V and 5 bases from J, the gap between germline ends came to 6 bases. DNA of the CDR3: TGTGCCAACAGAAACAATGAGCAGTTCTTC. Its translation: CANRNNEQFF.

This clonotype turned up a few times. The chain is built from TRBV7-9 and TRBJ2-7, with D hard to call. The V gene's germline CDR1 is SEHNR and CDR2 FQNEAQ (reference sequence). V dropped 7 bases and J dropped 9 bases, with 19 bases sitting between them. The CDR3 loop spans 13 amino acids. This CDR3 reads CASTSDISSVQYF. The CDR3 DNA reads as TGTGCCAGCACCTCGGATATAAGCAGTGTGCAGTACTTC.